This T cell receptor (beta chain) is from a study of cytomegalovirus exposure and HLA in healthy donors. Broader study findings: Most TCR sequences proved rare, with some public TCRs found in many donors. Specificity of a few CMV-associated chains for CMV antigens was verified in vitro. Reports described diagnosis of cytomegalovirus status by the classifier as highly specific and sensitive.

This clone was seen a few times. As yet, its antigen is unknown. This CDR3 is built from 15 residues. The trim removed 4 bases at V and 4 bases at J, leaving 11 bases unmatched. Germline CDR1 and CDR2: SGHNT and YYREEE (reference sequence). Profiling relied on immunoSEQ multiplex PCR, and the TCRdb table lists in-frame clones only, not all of them. Of roughly 200,000 clones in the sample, about 81% were seen once. This receptor was taken from a woman aged 30 to 39 in good health and CMV-seronegative. V gene TRBV5-4 combines with J gene TRBJ2-7, with 7 nucleotides matching TRBD2. Sample: PBMCs. The CDR3 loop reads CASSVDPASGYEQYF. In nucleotides, the CDR3 is TGTGCCAGCAGCGTGGACCCGGCTAGCGGTTACGAGCAGTACTTC.